This T cell receptor (beta chain) was profiled in a study of spatial heterogeneity in lung cancer. Each TCR cDNA molecule carried a unique molecular identifier. A single record per CDR3 protein comes from TCRdb applying MiXCR to the 5' RACE reads. In the table there are about 85,000 distinct CDR3 sequences, 15% to 20% of which are singletons. Time point of the sample: sample taken at primary tumor resection. TCRs were sequenced from unsorted whole RNA of tumor, nontumor lung or PBMC. Material: PBMCs, obtained at surgery. The receptor was isolated from a male donor with early-stage non-small cell lung cancer.

The CDR3 is CASSPGLAGEGEQFF. The DNA for the CDR3 is TGCGCCAGCAGCCCCGGACTAGCGGGAGAGGGTGAGCAGTTCTTC. The V and J genes are TRBV5-1 and TRBJ2-1, with 13 nucleotides matching TRBD2. V was clipped by 4 bases and J by 9 bases; unmatched bases: 7. Per the germline V gene, CDR1 is SGHRS and CDR2 is YFSETQ. This CDR3 region has 15 residues.